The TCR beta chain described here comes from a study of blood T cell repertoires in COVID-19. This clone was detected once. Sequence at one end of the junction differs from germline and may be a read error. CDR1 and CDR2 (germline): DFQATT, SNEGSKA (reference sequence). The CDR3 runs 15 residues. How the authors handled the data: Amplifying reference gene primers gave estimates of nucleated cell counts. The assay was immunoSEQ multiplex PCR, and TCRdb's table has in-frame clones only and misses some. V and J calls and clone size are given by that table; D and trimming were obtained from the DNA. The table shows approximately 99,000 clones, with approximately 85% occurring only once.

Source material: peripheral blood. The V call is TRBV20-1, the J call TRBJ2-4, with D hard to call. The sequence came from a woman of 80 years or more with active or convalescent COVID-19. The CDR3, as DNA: TGCAGCGCTAGTAATAGATACTCATCGGTAAACATTCAGTACTTC. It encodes CSASNRYSSVNIQYF.